The rows below give T cell receptor beta chains drawn from one sample of a study of cytomegalovirus exposure and HLA in healthy donors. Profiling relied on immunoSEQ multiplex PCR, and the TCRdb table lists in-frame clones only, not all of them. The sample shows 250,000 to 350,000 clones, roughly 86% of them seen only once. The sample comprised PBMCs. These receptors all stem from a man aged 25 to 40 in good health and CMV-seronegative. Each CDR3 is given with its conserved first and last residue. Each record gives: D gene, clone size, V gene, J gene, CDR3 protein, CDR3 DNA. D genes are given only for firm matches. Clone size, where shown, is once, few, many, or a class for clones that have expanded.

D: TRBD1
size: .
V: TRBV29-1
J: TRBJ2-1
CDR3: CSVAGQGASNEQFF
DNA: TGCAGCGTAGCAGGACAGGGGGCGTCGAATGAGCAGTTCTTC

D: .
size: .
V: TRBV30
J: TRBJ1-6
CDR3: CAWSVTQYNSPLHF
DNA: TGTGCCTGGAGTGTAACACAGTATAATTCACCCCTCCACTTT

D: .
size: .
V: TRBV11-2
J: TRBJ2-3
CDR3: CASSPGLRDTQYF
DNA: TGTGCCAGCAGCCCGGGATTGCGGGATACGCAGTATTTT

D: TRBD1
size: .
V: TRBV6-5
J: TRBJ1-2
CDR3: CATNRQGAEGYTF
DNA: TGTGCCACCAACAGACAGGGGGCTGAGGGCTACACCTTC

D: .
size: .
V: TRBV11-2
J: TRBJ1-3
CDR3: CASSPYPDGDSGNTIYF
DNA: TGTGCCAGCAGCCCGTACCCGGACGGGGACTCTGGAAACACCATATATTTT

D: TRBD1
size: few
V: TRBV9
J: TRBJ2-5
CDR3: CASSPRGGQETQYF
DNA: TGTGCCAGCAGCCCCCGAGGGGGACAGGAGACCCAGTACTTC

D: TRBD1
size: .
V: TRBV2
J: TRBJ1-3
CDR3: CASTYTGGASGNTIYF
DNA: TGTGCCAGCACATATACAGGGGGCGCCTCTGGAAACACCATATATTTT

D: TRBD1
size: .
V: TRBV9
J: TRBJ1-2
CDR3: CASSVPGGAGGYGYTF
DNA: TGTGCCAGCAGCGTACCAGGGGGCGCCGGTGGCTATGGCTACACCTTC

D: .
size: .
V: TRBV6-4
J: TRBJ2-7
CDR3: CAGLRCRPVPGYEQYF
DNA: TGTGCCGGCTTACGGTGCAGGCCGGTGCCTGGGTACGAGCAGTACTTC

D: .
size: once
V: TRBV6-6
J: TRBJ2-7
CDR3: CATRSNLYEQYF
DNA: TGTGCCACCCGGTCTAATCTCTACGAGCAGTACTTC

D: .
size: few
V: TRBV5-4
J: TRBJ1-2
CDR3: CASSFTGYGYGYTF
DNA: TGTGCCAGCAGCTTCACGGGGTATGGCTATGGCTACACCTTC

D: TRBD2
size: .
V: TRBV6-5
J: TRBJ2-5
CDR3: CASRTAGTSRETQYF
DNA: TGTGCCAGCAGAACCGCCGGGACTAGTCGGGAGACCCAGTACTTC

D: TRBD2
size: .
V: TRBV7-6
J: TRBJ2-3
CDR3: CASSPSGGKGPDTQYF
DNA: TGTGCCAGCAGCCCAAGCGGGGGAAAGGGCCCAGATACGCAGTATTTT

D: TRBD1
size: once
V: TRBV5-4
J: TRBJ1-2
CDR3: CASSYQGAGYGYTF
DNA: TGTGCCAGCAGCTACCAGGGGGCCGGCTATGGCTACACCTTC

D: .
size: .
V: TRBV1
J: TRBJ2-2
CDR3: CTSGAGTGTGELFF
DNA: TGCACCAGCGGGGCGGGGACGGGCACCGGGGAGCTGTTTTTT

D: TRBD1
size: once
V: TRBV7-8
J: TRBJ1-5
CDR3: CASSLLRTGSNQPQHF
DNA: TGTGCCAGCAGCTTACTCCGGACAGGGAGCAATCAGCCCCAGCATTTT

D: .
size: .
V: TRBV5-6
J: TRBJ2-1
CDR3: CASSFVHEQFF
DNA: TGTGCCAGCAGCTTCGTCCATGAGCAGTTCTTC

D: TRBD1
size: .
V: TRBV7-6
J: TRBJ2-2
CDR3: CASSPTGTGYWQDTGELFF
DNA: TGTGCCAGCAGCCCTACCGGGACAGGGTATTGGCAAGACACCGGGGAGCTGTTTTTT

D: .
size: .
V: TRBV2
J: TRBJ1-1
CDR3: CASSENAAEAFF
DNA: TGTGCCAGCAGTGAAAATGCAGCGGAAGCTTTCTTT

D: TRBD1
size: few
V: TRBV11-2
J: TRBJ1-6
CDR3: CASRRNDRGSPLHF
DNA: TGTGCCAGCAGAAGAAACGACAGGGGGTCACCCCTCCACTTT

D: .
size: .
V: TRBV10-1
J: TRBJ1-6
CDR3: CASSEPFMPLHF
DNA: TGCGCCAGCAGTGAGCCTTTTATGCCCCTCCACTTT

D: .
size: .
V: TRBV27
J: TRBJ2-1
CDR3: CASSLGGVKLEQFF
DNA: TGTGCCAGCAGTTTGGGCGGGGTTAAGCTTGAGCAGTTCTTC

D: .
size: .
V: TRBV2
J: TRBJ2-3
CDR3: CASGQDRKTDTQYF
DNA: TGTGCCAGCGGTCAGGACAGAAAGACAGATACGCAGTATTTT

D: TRBD2
size: .
V: TRBV2
J: TRBJ2-2
CDR3: CASRAEGVSGGPNTGELFF
DNA: TGTGCCAGCAGAGCAGAAGGGGTTAGCGGGGGACCGAACACCGGGGAGCTGTTTTTT

D: .
size: .
V: TRBV5-1
J: TRBJ2-7
CDR3: CASSLEPGAGGEQYF
DNA: TGCGCCAGCAGCTTGGAGCCCGGAGCCGGCGGCGAGCAGTACTTC

D: TRBD2
size: .
V: TRBV5-4
J: TRBJ2-3
CDR3: CASNPGSGGVNTQYF
DNA: TGTGCCAGCAACCCGGGGAGCGGGGGGGTCAATACGCAGTATTTT

D: TRBD1
size: few
V: TRBV19
J: TRBJ1-5
CDR3: CASSIRDRNQPQHF
DNA: TGTGCCAGTAGCATCCGGGACAGGAATCAGCCCCAGCATTTT

D: .
size: .
V: TRBV9
J: TRBJ1-1
CDR3: CASSVSERTNTEAFF
DNA: TGTGCCAGCAGCGTATCGGAGCGGACTAACACTGAAGCTTTCTTT

D: TRBD2
size: .
V: TRBV9
J: TRBJ2-3
CDR3: CASSVEVSGGATDTQYF
DNA: TGTGCCAGCAGCGTAGAAGTTAGCGGGGGGGCGACAGATACGCAGTATTTT

D: .
size: .
V: TRBV11-2
J: TRBJ2-7
CDR3: CASSLRGQEVRGREQYF
DNA: TGTGCCAGCAGCTTAAGAGGACAGGAGGTTCGGGGGAGGGAGCAGTACTTC

D: .
size: once
V: TRBV6-1
J: TRBJ1-1
CDR3: CASSAHGGVNTEAFF
DNA: TGTGCCAGCAGTGCACACGGGGGGGTGAACACTGAAGCTTTCTTT

D: TRBD1
size: once
V: TRBV27
J: TRBJ2-7
CDR3: CASSPTLDRGNYEQYF
DNA: TGTGCCAGCAGTCCCACCCTGGACAGGGGCAACTACGAGCAGTACTTC

D: TRBD1
size: .
V: TRBV28
J: TRBJ1-6
CDR3: CASTIPGTGLNSPLHF
DNA: TGTGCCAGCACCATACCCGGGACAGGCCTGAATTCACCCCTCCACTTT

D: .
size: .
V: TRBV7-2
J: TRBJ2-2
CDR3: CASSLVGGTGELFF
DNA: TGTGCCAGCAGCTTAGTTGGGGGGACCGGGGAGCTGTTTTTT

D: .
size: .
V: TRBV5-1
J: TRBJ1-6
CDR3: CASSSGPNNSPLHF
DNA: TGCGCCAGCAGCTCAGGGCCTAATAATTCACCCCTCCACTTT

D: TRBD2
size: .
V: TRBV11-3
J: TRBJ2-7
CDR3: CASSLGGSSYEQYF
DNA: TGTGCCAGCAGCTTAGGCGGGAGCTCCTACGAGCAGTACTTC

D: TRBD1
size: .
V: TRBV28
J: TRBJ1-2
CDR3: CASSVGTGGSYGYTF
DNA: TGTGCCAGCAGCGTCGGGACAGGGGGCAGCTATGGCTACACCTTC

D: TRBD1
size: .
V: TRBV11-2
J: TRBJ2-1
CDR3: CASSSSGTGSWNEQFF
DNA: TGTGCCAGCAGCTCCTCCGGGACAGGGTCTTGGAATGAGCAGTTCTTC

D: TRBD1
size: .
V: TRBV27
J: TRBJ2-7
CDR3: CASSTGDSYEQYF
DNA: TGTGCCAGCAGTACCGGGGACAGCTACGAGCAGTACTTC

D: .
size: .
V: TRBV6-5
J: TRBJ1-2
CDR3: CASRPTENYGYTF
DNA: TGTGCCAGCAGACCTACAGAGAACTATGGCTACACCTTC

D: .
size: .
V: TRBV5-6
J: TRBJ2-4
CDR3: CASSFRRGLAKNIQYF
DNA: TGTGCCAGCAGCTTTCGGCGGGGTTTAGCCAAAAACATTCAGTACTTC

D: .
size: .
V: TRBV27
J: TRBJ2-7
CDR3: CASSRTENYEQYF
DNA: TGTGCCAGCAGCCGGACAGAAAACTACGAGCAGTACTTC